This entry describes one T cell receptor beta chain. In germline, CDR1 is SGDLS, CDR2 YYNGEE. The CDR3 totals 16 residues. Trimming cost V 4 bases and J 6 bases; bases outside gene matches: 9. The data belong to a study of blood T cell repertoires in COVID-19. About the research overall: The United States, Italy and Spain were the sources of the acute and convalescent COVID-19 samples. The analysed material was cDNA or gDNA that came from T cells, B-cell-depleted T cells, or PBMCs.

One Seattle source followed patients from active infection through their disease course. Per the authors' pipeline: Reference gene primers were amplified, and this amplification served to estimate nucleated cell counts. Sequenced by immunoSEQ multiplex PCR; TCRdb stores in-frame clones only, minus some. That table furnishes V, J and clone size, whereas the DNA furnished D and trimming. The table lists about 200,000 clones, roughly 82% of them singletons. This TCR was sampled from a woman aged 60 to 75 with COVID-19, enrolled during active disease. Sequencing input: peripheral blood. The rearrangement joins TRBV9 to TRBJ2-2, with 10 nucleotides matching TRBD1. DNA for the CDR3: TGTGCCAGCAGCATGACAGGGGGCTATCGCCCCGGGGAGCTGTTTTTT. It translates to CASSMTGGYRPGELFF.